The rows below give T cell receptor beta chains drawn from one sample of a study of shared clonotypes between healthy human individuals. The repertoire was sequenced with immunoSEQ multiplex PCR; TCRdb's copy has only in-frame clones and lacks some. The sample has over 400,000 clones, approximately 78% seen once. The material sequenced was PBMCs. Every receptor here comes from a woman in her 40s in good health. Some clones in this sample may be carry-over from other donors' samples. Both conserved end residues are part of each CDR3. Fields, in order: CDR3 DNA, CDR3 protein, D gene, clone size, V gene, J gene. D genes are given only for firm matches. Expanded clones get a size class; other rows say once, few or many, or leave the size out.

CDR3nt: TGTGCCAGCAGTTTAGTTGGTTTGTCGAGTGAGCAGTTCTTC
CDR3aa: CASSLVGLSSEQFF
d_gene: -
abundance: -
v_gene: TRBV28
j_gene: TRBJ2-1

CDR3nt: TGTGCCAGCAGCTTTTGGAGTAACACTGAAGCTTTCTTT
CDR3aa: CASSFWSNTEAFF
d_gene: -
abundance: -
v_gene: TRBV5-8
j_gene: TRBJ1-1

CDR3nt: TGTGCCAGCAGTCCCTGGACAGGGGACTACAATGAGCAGTTCTTC
CDR3aa: CASSPWTGDYNEQFF
d_gene: TRBD1
abundance: -
v_gene: TRBV27
j_gene: TRBJ2-1

CDR3nt: TGTGCCAGCAGTAGCGGGAGGGCTAACTACGAGCAGTACTTC
CDR3aa: CASSSGRANYEQYF
d_gene: TRBD2
abundance: -
v_gene: TRBV7-6
j_gene: TRBJ2-7

CDR3nt: TGTGCCTGGTCTGAGGCAGCCGAGACCCAGTACTTC
CDR3aa: CAWSEAAETQYF
d_gene: -
abundance: -
v_gene: TRBV30
j_gene: TRBJ2-5

CDR3nt: TGTGCCAGCAGACCCTGGGGCACCGGGACAGTCTACGAGCAGTACTTC
CDR3aa: CASRPWGTGTVYEQYF
d_gene: TRBD1
abundance: -
v_gene: TRBV27
j_gene: TRBJ2-7

CDR3nt: TGTGCCAGCAGCCAGCGGGGCAACACCGGGGAGCTGTTTTTT
CDR3aa: CASSQRGNTGELFF
d_gene: TRBD2
abundance: -
v_gene: TRBV7-3
j_gene: TRBJ2-2

CDR3nt: TGTGCCAGCTCACCGGTGGGTCGGGGAGGTGAGCAGTTCTTC
CDR3aa: CASSPVGRGGEQFF
d_gene: -
abundance: many
v_gene: TRBV18
j_gene: TRBJ2-1

CDR3nt: TGTGCCAGCAGTTACGGGACCCCAGGGGGCTCCTACGAGCAGTACTTC
CDR3aa: CASSYGTPGGSYEQYF
d_gene: TRBD1
abundance: -
v_gene: TRBV10-3
j_gene: TRBJ2-7

CDR3nt: TGCGCCAGCAGCTTCACCCTAGCGGAAGAGACCCAGTACTTC
CDR3aa: CASSFTLAEETQYF
d_gene: TRBD2
abundance: -
v_gene: TRBV5-1
j_gene: TRBJ2-5